Shown below are 6 T cell receptor beta chains from a single sample sequenced in a study of shared clonotypes between healthy human individuals. TCRdb keeps only in-frame clones here, not all; method: immunoSEQ multiplex PCR. The data show 2 million to 2.5 million clones, 90% to 95% seen once. Specimen: naive CD4+ T cells from PBMCs. Stated subset: CD45RA+ positively selected. The receptors originated from a man younger than 30 in good health. Some clones in this sample may be carry-over from other donors' samples.

The genes are TRBV6-5 and TRBJ1-5; TRBD1 matches at 10 bases. CDR3 length: 15 residues. Germline-derived CDR1 and CDR2 are MNHEY and SVGAGI. Trimming cost V 5 bases and J 6 bases; bases outside gene matches: 7. The CDR3 nucleotides read TGTGCCAGCAGTCCTAGGACAGGGGGTGGTCAGCCCCAGCATTTT. Protein sequence: CASSPRTGGGQPQHF.

This chain connects TRBV5-1 to TRBJ2-2; either TRBD1 or TRBD2 may fit D (7 bases each). This CDR3 spans 16 amino acids. Germline V gives CDR1 SGHRS, CDR2 YFSETQ. The V gene lost 4 bases and the J gene lost 4 bases, with 17 bases spanning the gap. The CDR3 spells CASSNDREGGTGELFF. In DNA form, the CDR3 reads TGCGCCAGCAGCAACGACAGGGAGGGAGGCACCGGGGAGCTGTTTTTT.

This chain links TRBV5-1 with TRBJ1-2; a weak D match, TRBD1 (5 bases). The CDR3 length is 17 residues. Trimming left V 4 bases short and J 8 bases short, with 27 bases between. Germline V gene sequence: CDR1 SGHRS, CDR2 YFSETQ. CDR3: CASSPDPTDSRLLGYTF. For the CDR3, the DNA is TGCGCCAGCAGCCCCGACCCTACAGACAGTCGCCTTTTGGGCTACACCTTC.

J is TRBJ1-4 and V is TRBV5-1; 9 positions agree with TRBD1. The CDR3 consists of 16 residues. CDR1 SGHRS and CDR2 YFSETQ come from the germline V gene. The V and J ends lost 3 bases and 0 bases, in that order; junction bases with no gene match: 3. The CDR3, as DNA: TGCGCCAGCAGCTCGGGACAGGGATCAACTAATGAAAAACTGTTTTTT. The encoded protein is CASSSGQGSTNEKLFF.

The V and J genes are TRBV28 and TRBJ2-7; 10 bases map to TRBD2. The V gene's germline CDR1 is MDHEN and CDR2 SYDVKM. The CDR3 has 18 residues. The V and J ends lost 3 bases and 2 bases, in that order; junction bases with no gene match: 13. The CDR3: CASSLGSASGSFTYEQYF. In nucleotides, the CDR3 is TGTGCCAGCAGTTTGGGTTCGGCTAGCGGGAGTTTCACCTACGAGCAGTACTTC.

The V call is TRBV11-2, the J call TRBJ1-6; the D is unclear. V lost 2 bases to trimming and J lost 0 bases, with 8 bases between them. CDR3 length: 16 amino acids. The germline gives CDR1 SGHAT, CDR2 FQNNGV. This CDR3 reads CASSLSPSSYNSPLHF. The CDR3 DNA reads TGTGCCAGCAGCTTATCCCCGAGCTCCTATAATTCACCCCTCCACTTT.